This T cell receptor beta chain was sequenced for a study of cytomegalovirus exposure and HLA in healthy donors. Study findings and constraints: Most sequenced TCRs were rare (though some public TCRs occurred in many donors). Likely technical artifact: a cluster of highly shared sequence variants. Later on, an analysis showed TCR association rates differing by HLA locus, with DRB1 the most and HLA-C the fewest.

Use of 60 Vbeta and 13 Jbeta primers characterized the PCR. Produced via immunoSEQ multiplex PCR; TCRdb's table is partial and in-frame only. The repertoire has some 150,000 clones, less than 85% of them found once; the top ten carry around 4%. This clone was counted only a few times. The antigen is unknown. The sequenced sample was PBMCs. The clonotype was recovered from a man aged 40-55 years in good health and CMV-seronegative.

The CDR3 region is CASSQEPRIGDTQYF. The DNA for the CDR3 is TGTGCCAGCAGCCAAGAACCTAGGATAGGAGATACGCAGTATTTT. The rearrangement joins TRBV4-2 to TRBJ2-3; D remains ambiguous. The germline V and J ends were trimmed by 0 bases and 5 bases, with 12 bases remaining between them. CDR3 length: 15 amino acids. Germline assignment: CDR1 LGHNA and CDR2 YNFKEQ.